The text below deals with one TCR beta chain. The CDR3 is 15 amino acids. Between the trimmed V and J ends, which lost 1 base and 4 bases, there was a span of 11 bases. CDR1 and CDR2 (germline): SNHLY, FYNNEI. The sample originates from a study of shared clonotypes between healthy human individuals. Sequenced by immunoSEQ multiplex PCR; TCRdb stores in-frame clones only, minus some. Among about 1.4 million clones listed, approximately 97% were seen once. This clonotype originated in a man aged 25-45 years in good health. The chain recombines TRBV2 with TRBJ1-3; D unresolved. Sample: naive CD4+ T cells sorted from blood. The subset denotes: CD45RA+ positively selected. The CDR3 nucleotides are TGTGCCAGCAGTGAAGTTGGCTGGGCGGGAAACACCATATATTTT. Translating gives CASSEVGWAGNTIYF.